The 32 T cell receptor beta chains below were found in one sample sequenced in a study of blood T cell repertoires in COVID-19. The table came from immunoSEQ multiplex PCR; TCRdb's copy has only in-frame clones and leaves some out. The profile covers nearly 250,000 clones, with 80% to 90% appearing a single time and around 0.85% taken by the ten largest. The sequenced material came from PBMCs or T cells enriched from blood (not recorded which). These receptor sequences come from a man between 45 and 60 years old who had been exposed to COVID-19.

The rearrangement links TRBV3-1 (or the pseudogene TRBV3-2) to TRBJ1-2; 8 bases are shared with TRBD1. The germline V gene has CDR1 LGHDT and CDR2 YNNKEL (reference sequence). V gave up 1 base and J gave up 7 bases; unmatched junction bases: 14. The CDR3 consists of 17 residues. This chain's CDR3 is CASSQGSGGAFIGGYTF. In DNA, the CDR3 is TGTGCCAGCAGCCAAGGATCAGGGGGCGCGTTTATTGGTGGCTACACCTTC.

CDR3 residues: CASSHLAGVGANVLTF. The DNA for the CDR3 is TGTGCCAGCAGCCACCTCGCAGGGGTCGGGGCCAACGTCCTGACTTTC. The rearrangement joins TRBV3-1 (or the pseudogene TRBV3-2) to TRBJ2-6; maybe TRBD1 (6 bases). The germline V gene has CDR1 LGHDT and CDR2 YNNKEL (reference sequence). Trimming shortened V by 3 bases and J by 4 bases, and 13 bases separated the two germline ends. This CDR3 contains 16 residues.

This rearrangement joins TRBV2 to TRBJ2-5; D might be TRBD1 (6 bases). This CDR3 has 12 residues. V lost 7 bases, J lost 3 bases, and 9 bases lay in between. Germline V gene data show CDR1 as SNHLY and CDR2 as FYNNEI. CDR3 amino acids: CASTGDEETQYF. CDR3 DNA sequence: TGTGCCAGCACAGGGGACGAAGAGACCCAGTACTTC.

The V call is TRBV30, the J call TRBJ1-1, with 7 bases matching TRBD1. The V and J ends lost 3 bases and 5 bases, in that order; junction bases with no gene match: 6. Germline assignment: CDR1 GTSNPN and CDR2 SVGIG (reference sequence). The CDR3 covers 13 residues. The CDR3, as DNA: TGTGCCTGGAGCGAGACAGGGCGGACTGAAGCTTTCTTT. Protein: CAWSETGRTEAFF.

The chain recombines TRBV29-1 with TRBJ1-5, with D possibly matching TRBD1 (5 bases). Trimming took 6 bases from V and 3 from J, leaving 12 bases between them. Germline V gives CDR1 SQVTM, CDR2 ANQGSEA. CDR3 length: 13 amino acids. The CDR3 is CSVGPGNNQPQHF. DNA for the CDR3: TGCAGCGTAGGCCCAGGGAACAATCAGCCCCAGCATTTT.

The chain uses TRBV7-9 and TRBJ1-1; 9 bases fit TRBD1. Germline V gene lookup returns CDR1 SEHNR and CDR2 FQNEAQ (reference sequence). There are 15 residues in the CDR3. V shed 4 bases and J 6 bases; nucleotides not matched to a gene: 9. DNA of the CDR3: TGTGCCAGCAGCTCCTGGGACAGGGAAGTCTCTGAAGCTTTCTTT. Amino acid sequence: CASSSWDREVSEAFF.

This chain uses TRBV28 with TRBJ2-2; D may be TRBD1 (6 bases). This CDR3 has 17 residues. V was clipped by 2 bases and J by 3 bases, with 16 bases between them. The V gene's germline CDR1 is MDHEN and CDR2 SYDVKM. CDR3 bases: TGTGCCAGCAGTTTACCAGGGGCGCAGGGCGACACCGGGGAGCTGTTTTTT. Translating it yields CASSLPGAQGDTGELFF.

The chain is built from TRBV9 and TRBJ2-7; D possibly corresponds to TRBD1 (5 bases). The CDR3 spans 14 residues. Germline CDR1 SGDLS, CDR2 YYNGEE. Deletions cut 0 bases from V and 2 bases from J, with 9 bases between. The chain's CDR3 is CASSVGAGTYEQYF. The CDR3 nucleotides are TGTGCCAGCAGCGTAGGTGCAGGGACCTACGAGCAGTACTTC.

A remark on this clone: At one end the junction does not follow the germline gene, possibly because of a read error. The chain couples TRBV15 to TRBJ1-1; D not certain. Germline V CDR1 and CDR2: LNHNV, YYDKDF (reference sequence). This CDR3 comprises 14 residues. This CDR3 reads CATSRDLVNSEAFF. CDR3 sequence (DNA): TGTGCCACCAGCAGAGATCTCGTCAACAGTGAAGCTTTCTTT.

V and J are TRBV3-1 (or the pseudogene TRBV3-2) and TRBJ1-1, with D unclear. V lost 0 bases and J lost 1, with 3 bases in between. The CDR3 contains 13 residues. Per the germline V gene, CDR1 is LGHDT and CDR2 is YNNKEL (reference sequence). This chain's CDR3 is CASSQDRNTEAFF. DNA for the CDR3: TGTGCCAGCAGCCAAGACCGGAACACTGAAGCTTTCTTT.

The chain recombines TRBV9 with TRBJ1-2; D ambiguous. This CDR3 has 15 amino acids. The germline V gene encodes CDR1 SGDLS and CDR2 YYNGEE. The V gene lost 3 bases and the J gene lost 2 bases, with 14 bases spanning the gap. Written as DNA, the CDR3 is TGTGCCAGCAGCGCGATGATCAGGCCCAACTATGGCTACACCTTC. This encodes CASSAMIRPNYGYTF.

J is TRBJ1-2 and V is TRBV7-3; D possibly corresponds to TRBD1 (5 bases). The germline gives CDR1 SGHTA, CDR2 FQGTGA. Trimming took 2 bases from V and 8 from J, leaving 12 bases between them. This CDR3 region has 13 residues. The CDR3 DNA sequence: TGTGCCAGCAGCTTAGACGTCGGGGGAGGCTACACCTTC. Protein sequence: CASSLDVGGGYTF.

For this clone: At the DNA level, this CDR3 is encoded by other sequences in the same sample as well. The rearrangement links TRBV4-1 to TRBJ2-1; the D gene is possibly TRBD1 (6 bases). V lost 3 bases, J lost 5 bases, and 8 bases lay in between. The germline V gene encodes CDR1 MGHRA and CDR2 YSYEKL. The CDR3 runs to 13 residues. The CDR3 loop is CASSQDRDNEQFF. CDR3 DNA sequence: TGCGCCAGCAGCCAGGACAGAGACAATGAGCAGTTCTTC.

The gene calls are TRBV6-6 and TRBJ2-3; 10 nucleotides agree with TRBD1. V was clipped by 5 bases and J by 6 bases; unmatched bases: 17. CDR1 and CDR2 from the germline V gene are MNHNY and SVGAGI (reference sequence). This CDR3 spans 18 amino acids. Here the CDR3 DNA reads TGTGCCAGCAGTCTACGCCCCGGTAGGACAGGGGGTTTTGATACGCAGTATTTT. This codes for CASSLRPGRTGGFDTQYF.

The CDR3 region is CAVPGQNTGELFF. The CDR3 DNA is TGTGCCGTACCGGGACAGAACACCGGGGAGCTGTTTTTT. This chain uses TRBV28 with TRBJ2-2, with a possible D match to TRBD1 (6 bases). V dropped 11 bases and J dropped 1 base, with 11 bases sitting between them. The V gene's germline CDR1 is MDHEN and CDR2 SYDVKM. The CDR3 extends over 13 amino acids.

J is TRBJ1-2 and V is TRBV12-3 or TRBV12-4; D not resolved. The V end lost 7 bases, the J end lost 2 bases, and 11 bases lay between the germline ends. There are 13 residues in the CDR3. The chain's CDR3 is CASTEVANYGYTF. As DNA, the CDR3 is TGTGCCAGCACAGAGGTGGCGAACTATGGCTACACCTTC.

The chain uses TRBV5-1 and TRBJ2-5, with no clear D. The V end lost 0 bases, the J end lost 2 bases, and 8 bases lay between the germline ends. This CDR3 region has 14 residues. Germline CDR1 is SGHRS and CDR2 is YFSETQ. The CDR3 reads CASSLAPRQETQYF. DNA of the CDR3: TGCGCCAGCAGCTTGGCCCCCAGGCAAGAGACCCAGTACTTC.

The chain couples TRBV10-3 to TRBJ2-2; 13 bases agree with TRBD2. Trimming took 2 bases from V and 7 from J; bases not matched to a gene: 7. The CDR3 runs to 17 residues. CDR1 is ENHRY and CDR2 is SYGVKD in the germline V gene. CDR3 loop: CAISERTSGGGGGELFF. The CDR3 DNA reads as TGTGCCATCAGTGAGAGGACTAGCGGGGGAGGTGGCGGGGAGCTGTTTTTT.

V usage is TRBV30 and J usage is TRBJ1-3, with TRBD1 identical over 7 bases. The CDR3 extends over 15 amino acids. The germline V gene encodes CDR1 GTSNPN and CDR2 SVGIG (reference sequence). V trimming: 3 bases; J trimming: 0 bases; junction bases outside the gene matches: 5. CDR3 DNA sequence: TGTGCCTGGAGCAGACAGGGAAGCTCTGGAAACACCATATATTTT. This encodes CAWSRQGSSGNTIYF. The variable domain in full, completed from reference TRBV30 and TRBJ1-3, reads SQTIHQWPATLVQPVGSPLSLECTVEGTSNPNLYWYRQAAGRGLQLLFYSVGIGQISSEVPQNLSASRPQDRQFILSSKKLLLSDSGFYLCAWSRQGSSGNTIYFGEGSWLTVV.

This chain joins TRBV7-8 and TRBJ2-2; D might be TRBD1 (7 bases). CDR1 is SGHVS and CDR2 is FQNEAQ in the germline V gene. The CDR3 has 17 residues. The V end was cut by 3 bases, the J end by 2 bases, with 16 bases between. CDR3 sequence: CASSFRGTASNTGELFF. CDR3 DNA sequence: TGTGCCAGCAGCTTCCGCGGGACAGCCAGTAACACCGGGGAGCTGTTTTTT. Based on the CDR3 plus reference TRBV7-8 and TRBJ2-2, the full variable domain is GAGVSQSPRYKVAKRGQDVALRCDPISGHVSLFWYQQALGQGPEFLTYFQNEAQLDKSGLPSDRFFAERPEGSVSTLKIQRTQQEDSAVYLCASSFRGTASNTGELFFGEGSRLTVL.

The chain uses TRBV4-1 and TRBJ2-2; D not certain. There are 15 residues in the CDR3. The V gene's germline CDR1 is MGHRA and CDR2 YSYEKL. The V and J ends lost 0 bases and 0 bases respectively, with 5 bases between them. The CDR3 reads CASSQEGANTGELFF. For the CDR3, the DNA is TGCGCCAGCAGCCAAGAGGGCGCGAACACCGGGGAGCTGTTTTTT.

V is TRBV6-5 and J is TRBJ1-1, with D tentatively TRBD1 (6 bases). The CDR3 spans 15 residues. Trimming pared 2 bases from V and 3 bases from J, leaving 13 bases between. In germline, CDR1 is MNHEY, CDR2 SVGAGI. The CDR3 region is CASSYPQGIHTEAFF. CDR3 sequence (DNA): TGTGCCAGCAGTTACCCACAGGGAATTCACACTGAAGCTTTCTTT.

V gene TRBV3-1 (or the pseudogene TRBV3-2) combines with J gene TRBJ1-4; D not resolved. Between the trimmed V and J ends, which lost 0 bases and 1 base, there was a span of 9 bases. The CDR3 length is 16 residues. Germline CDR1 reads LGHDT; CDR2 reads YNNKEL (reference sequence). The CDR3 coding sequence is TGTGCCAGCAGCCAAGATTCCGACTTAACTAATGAAAAACTGTTTTTT. This translates into CASSQDSDLTNEKLFF.

The chain links TRBV28 to TRBJ1-4; 9 bases match TRBD1. CDR1 and CDR2 (germline): MDHEN, SYDVKM. The CDR3 has 18 amino acids. The trim removed 4 bases at V and 0 bases at J, leaving 9 bases unmatched. The CDR3 is CASSSSRDREATNEKLFF. CDR3 nucleotide sequence: TGTGCCAGCAGTTCAAGCCGGGACAGGGAGGCAACTAATGAAAAACTGTTTTTT.

V and J are TRBV21-1 and TRBJ2-3; the tabulated D call, TRBD2, remains unverified against the DNA. TRBV21-1 is a documented pseudogene. The CDR3 contains 16 residues. The CDR3 DNA sequence: TGTGCCAGCAGCACCTGGACTAGCGGGGCACACGATACGCAGTATTTT. Amino acid sequence: CASSTWTSGAHDTQYF.

The genes are TRBV6-1 and TRBJ2-7, with a weak D call TRBD2 (6 bases). The CDR3 is made up of 15 amino acids. V lost 3 bases, J lost 0 bases, and 12 bases lay in between. Germline V gives CDR1 MNHNS, CDR2 SASEGT. The CDR3 protein is CASSEGLPSSYEQYV. The CDR3 region has the DNA TGTGCCAGCAGTGAGGGACTCCCGAGCTCCTACGAGCAGTACGTC.

The chain has TRBV30 and TRBJ2-5; 12 nucleotides agree with TRBD2. There are 16 residues in the CDR3. CDR1 is GTSNPN, CDR2 SVGIG, per germline (reference sequence). V dropped 0 bases and J dropped 7; count of bases not matched to a gene: 9. The CDR3 nucleotides are TGTGCCTGGAGTGTAGCGTCTAGCGGGAGGGCCACGACCCAGTACTTC. Translation: CAWSVASSGRATTQYF.

The count of this clone is one. The chain links TRBV5-6 to TRBJ1-3, with D tentatively TRBD1 (5 bases). There are 19 residues in the CDR3. Germline-derived CDR1 and CDR2 are SGHDT and YYEEEE. The V end was cut by 6 bases, the J end by 0 bases, with 25 bases between. The DNA of the CDR3 is TGTGCCAGCAACCTCATGGCAGGGCCTAGACGTTACTCTGGAAACACCATATATTTT. Its protein is CASNLMAGPRRYSGNTIYF.

The chain recombines TRBV4-1 with TRBJ1-5, with no clear D. V was cut by 1 base and J by 3 bases, with 13 bases left in between. Germline lookup yields CDR1 MGHRA and CDR2 YSYEKL. CDR3 length: 16 residues. CDR3 bases: TGCGCCAGCAGCCAAGTCGACGGGTTCCTCAATCAGCCCCAGCATTTT. This translates into CASSQVDGFLNQPQHF.

The chain uses TRBV18 and TRBJ2-2, with TRBD1 as a possible D gene (6 bases). V was cut by 6 bases and J by 4 bases, with 21 bases left in between. The germline V gene has CDR1 KGHSH and CDR2 LQKENI. There are 17 residues in the CDR3. CDR3 sequence (DNA): TGTGCCAGCTCCCAGGCGTCCGGCAGGGGTTTCACCGGGGAGCTGTTTTTT. It is translated as CASSQASGRGFTGELFF.

The V call is TRBV6-5, the J call TRBJ2-7, with 8 nucleotides matching TRBD1. The CDR3 extends over 14 amino acids. In germline, CDR1 is MNHEY, CDR2 SVGAGI. Unmatched junction bases numbered 7, after V lost 7 bases and J lost 2 bases. The CDR3 region has the DNA TGTGCCAGCACCCCTAGGACAGGGACCTACGAGCAGTACTTC. It codes for CASTPRTGTYEQYF.

The chain combines TRBV5-6 with TRBJ2-1; 7 bases map to TRBD1. This CDR3 has 15 residues. Trimming removed 2 bases from V and 7 bases from J; junction bases left unmatched: 9. Germline CDR1 and CDR2: SGHDT and YYEEEE. This CDR3 reads CASSFDRVPWNEQFF. CDR3 sequence (DNA): TGTGCCAGCAGCTTCGACAGGGTGCCATGGAATGAGCAGTTCTTC. The entire variable domain, with the rest obtained from reference TRBV5-6 and TRBJ2-1, is as follows: DAGVTQSPTHLIKTRGQQVTLRCSPKSGHDTVSWYQQALGQGPQFIFQYYEEEERQRGNFPDRFSGHQFPNYSSELNVNALLLGDSALYLCASSFDRVPWNEQFFGPGTRLTVL.